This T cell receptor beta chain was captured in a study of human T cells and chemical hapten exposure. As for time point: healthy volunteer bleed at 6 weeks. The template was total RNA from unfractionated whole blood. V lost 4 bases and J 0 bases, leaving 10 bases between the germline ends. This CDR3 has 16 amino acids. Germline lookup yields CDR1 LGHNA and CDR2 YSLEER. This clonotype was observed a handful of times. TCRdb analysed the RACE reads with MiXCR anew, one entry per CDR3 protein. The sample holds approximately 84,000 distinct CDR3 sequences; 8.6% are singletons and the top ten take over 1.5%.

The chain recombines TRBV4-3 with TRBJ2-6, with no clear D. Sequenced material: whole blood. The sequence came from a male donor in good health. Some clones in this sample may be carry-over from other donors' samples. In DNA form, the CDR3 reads TGCGCCAGCAGCCTCGACGGGTACTCTGGGGCCAACGTCCTGACTTTC. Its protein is CASSLDGYSGANVLTF.